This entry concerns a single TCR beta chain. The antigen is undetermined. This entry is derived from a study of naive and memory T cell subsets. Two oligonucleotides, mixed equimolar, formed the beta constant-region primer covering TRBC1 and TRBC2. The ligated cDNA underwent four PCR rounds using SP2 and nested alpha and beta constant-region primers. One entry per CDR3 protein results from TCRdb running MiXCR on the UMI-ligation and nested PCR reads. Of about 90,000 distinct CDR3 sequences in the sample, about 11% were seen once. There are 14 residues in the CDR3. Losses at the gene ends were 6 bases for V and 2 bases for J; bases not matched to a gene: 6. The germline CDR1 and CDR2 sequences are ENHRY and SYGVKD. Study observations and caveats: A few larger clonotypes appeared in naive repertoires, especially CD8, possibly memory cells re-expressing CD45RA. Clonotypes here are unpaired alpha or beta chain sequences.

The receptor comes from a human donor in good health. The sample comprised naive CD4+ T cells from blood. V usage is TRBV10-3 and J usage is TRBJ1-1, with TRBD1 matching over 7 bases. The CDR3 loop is CAIRRTGDNTEAFF. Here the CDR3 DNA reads TGTGCCATCAGAAGGACAGGCGATAACACTGAAGCTTTCTTT.